Presented here are 21 T cell receptor beta chains from one specimen sequenced in a study of blood T cell repertoires in COVID-19. Repertoires were generated with immunoSEQ multiplex PCR, while TCRdb's copy carries only in-frame clones and drops some. The table includes fewer than 350,000 clones, around 85% detected once. The sample was PBMCs or T cells enriched from blood (not recorded which). Source of these receptors: a woman aged 40 to 49 who had recovered from COVID-19.

The rearrangement joins TRBV4-3 to TRBJ2-1; maybe TRBD1 (6 bases). Germline lookup yields CDR1 LGHNA and CDR2 YSLEER. The CDR3 spans 15 residues. With 4 bases removed from V and 2 bases from J, the gap between germline ends came to 12 bases. CDR3 region: CASSPEGVPYNEQFF. The CDR3, as DNA: TGCGCCAGCAGCCCCGAGGGGGTACCCTACAATGAGCAGTTCTTC.

The chain has TRBV28 and TRBJ2-7; 7 positions match TRBD1. Per germline, CDR1 MDHEN and CDR2 SYDVKM. Unmatched junction bases numbered 12, after V lost 10 bases and J lost 6 bases. The CDR3 totals 13 residues. Here the CDR3 reads CATLNTQGSEQYF. The DNA of the CDR3 is TGTGCCACCCTAAACACACAGGGGTCCGAGCAGTACTTC.

This sequence joins TRBV2 and TRBJ1-6, with D unclear. The CDR3 is 16 amino acids. The germline CDR1 and CDR2 sequences are SNHLY and FYNNEI. The V gene lost 7 bases and the J gene lost 0 bases, with 13 bases spanning the gap. The CDR3 coding sequence is TGTGCCAGCATCAGGCAGCCGAGCTCCTATAATTCACCCCTCCACTTT. Its protein product is CASIRQPSSYNSPLHF.

The gene calls are TRBV2 and TRBJ1-5, with 11 positions matching TRBD1. The CDR3 is 15 amino acids. The germline gives CDR1 SNHLY, CDR2 FYNNEI. The J segment lost 5 bases and the V segment lost 4 bases, leaving 4 bases of the junction unmatched. The CDR3 spells CASSGGQGGYQPQHF. As DNA, the CDR3 is TGTGCCAGCAGTGGGGGACAGGGGGGATATCAGCCCCAGCATTTT.

V is TRBV7-3 and J is TRBJ2-6; 10 bases map to TRBD1. With 4 bases clipped from V and 7 bases from J, the junction kept 10 bases outside the gene matches. The CDR3 loop spans 17 amino acids. CDR1 SGHTA and CDR2 FQGTGA come from the germline V gene. The CDR3 nucleotides read TGTGCCAGCAGCTCCGCGGGACAGGGGCGAGAAGCCAACGTCCTGACTTTC. Its protein product is CASSSAGQGREANVLTF. Combining the CDR3 with reference TRBV7-3 and TRBJ2-6 gives the whole variable domain GAGVSQTPSNKVTEKGKYVELRCDPISGHTALYWYRQSLGQGPEFLIYFQGTGAADDSGLPNDRFFAVRPEGSVSTLKIQRTERGDSAVYLCASSSAGQGREANVLTFGAGSRLTVL.

This sequence joins TRBV7-6 and TRBJ2-5; maybe TRBD2 (5 bases). Between the trimmed V and J ends, which lost 1 base and 2 bases, there was a span of 14 bases. The CDR3 is 16 amino acids. CDR1 is SGHVS, CDR2 FNYEAQ, per germline. The CDR3 is CASSLGFGSDQETQYF. Written as DNA, the CDR3 is TGTGCCAGCAGCTTAGGATTTGGGAGTGATCAAGAGACCCAGTACTTC.

The DNA for the CDR3 is TGTGCCAGCAGCCTTGGGCTGGCTGGAAACACCATATATTTT. This encodes CASSLGLAGNTIYF. The chain recombines TRBV3-1 (or the pseudogene TRBV3-2) with TRBJ1-3, with no clear D. The CDR3 consists of 14 residues. The germline V gene encodes CDR1 LGHDT and CDR2 YNNKEL (reference sequence). V lost 4 bases and J lost 2, with 9 bases in between.

The genes are TRBV6-5 and TRBJ1-4; maybe TRBD1 (6 bases). Germline V gives CDR1 MNHEY, CDR2 SVGAGI. CDR3 length: 12 amino acids. Between the trimmed V and J ends, which lost 10 bases and 1 base, there was a span of 7 bases. CDR3 bases: TGTGCCACACAGGGAACTAATGAAAAACTGTTTTTT. This gives the protein CATQGTNEKLFF.

This chain uses TRBV28 with TRBJ1-1, with TRBD1 matching 9 bases. V shed 5 bases, J shed 12 bases, and the junction held 16 bases outside the gene matches. CDR3 length equals 15 residues. The germline CDR1 and CDR2 sequences are MDHEN and SYDVKM. The CDR3 sequence: CASSPNRGPASITFF. In DNA form, the CDR3 reads TGTGCCAGCAGTCCCAACAGGGGGCCCGCGTCCATAACTTTCTTT.

This chain uses TRBV5-4 with TRBJ2-7; 9 bases align to TRBD2. Germline V gene lookup returns CDR1 SGHNT and CDR2 YYREEE (reference sequence). This CDR3 has 16 residues. The V segment lost 5 bases and the J segment 5 bases; nucleotides outside the gene matches: 14. The CDR3 DNA reads TGTGCCAGCAGTCCCATAGCGGGAGCGGTCGGGAACGAGCAGTACTTC. Its protein is CASSPIAGAVGNEQYF.

V is TRBV28 and J is TRBJ1-1; D is perhaps TRBD1 (6 bases). The CDR3 sequence is 15 residues long. V lost 2 bases and J lost 1, with 11 bases in between. Germline lookup yields CDR1 MDHEN and CDR2 SYDVKM. The CDR3 region is CASSLPQGGNTEAFF. CDR3 nucleotide sequence: TGTGCCAGCAGTTTACCACAGGGTGGGAACACTGAAGCTTTCTTT.

About this clone: The sample holds other DNA sequences that translate to the same CDR3. J is TRBJ2-7 and V is TRBV7-3; 8 bases line up with TRBD2. This CDR3 is built from 14 residues. Germline-derived CDR1 and CDR2 are SGHTA and FQGTGA. Trimming removed 2 bases from V and 7 bases from J; junction bases left unmatched: 7. The CDR3 reads CASSLGLAGSEQYF. As DNA, the CDR3 is TGTGCCAGCAGCTTAGGGCTAGCGGGCTCGGAGCAGTACTTC.

CDR3 region: CASSLLTGTSPKNIQYF. The DNA for the CDR3 is TGTGCCAGCAGTTTATTGACGGGAACCTCTCCCAAAAACATTCAGTACTTC. The rearrangement joins TRBV27 to TRBJ2-4, with a tentative D call TRBD2 (5 bases). V was trimmed by 1 base and J by 2 bases, leaving 15 bases between them. CDR1 is MNHEY, CDR2 SMNVEV, per germline (reference sequence). CDR3 length: 17 amino acids.

This chain uses TRBV19 with TRBJ2-1; D possibly corresponds to TRBD2 (7 bases). Germline V CDR1 and CDR2: LNHDA, SQIVND (reference sequence). V was cut by 6 bases and J by 0 bases, with 12 bases left in between. The CDR3 covers 15 residues. The CDR3 reads CASRGGGSSYNEQFF. The CDR3 bases are TGTGCCAGTAGGGGGGGCGGGAGCTCCTACAATGAGCAGTTCTTC.

J is TRBJ2-1 and V is TRBV5-1, with 11 bases aligning to TRBD1. Trimming cost V 5 bases and J 6 bases; bases outside gene matches: 13. Germline loops: CDR1 SGHRS, CDR2 YFSETQ. There are 17 residues in the CDR3. The CDR3 DNA is TGCGCCAGCAGTCAAATACCGGGACAGGGGGTAATCAATGAGCAGTTCTTC. As protein: CASSQIPGQGVINEQFF.

J is TRBJ2-1 and V is TRBV27; 7 positions agree with TRBD2. The CDR3 extends over 15 amino acids. CDR1 and CDR2 from the germline V gene are MNHEY and SMNVEV (reference sequence). With V trimmed by 4 bases and J by 4 bases, 7 bases remained unmatched. CDR3 DNA: TGTGCCAGCAGTTACGTAGCGGGTTCGTACAATGAGCAGTTCTTC. This translates into CASSYVAGSYNEQFF.

The V call is TRBV4-3, the J call TRBJ1-5; TRBD1 matches 9 bases. CDR1 is LGHNA, CDR2 YSLEER, per germline. The V and J ends lost 0 bases and 2 bases, in that order; junction bases with no gene match: 5. CDR3 size: 17 residues. CDR3 sequence (DNA): TGCGCCAGCAGCCAAGATTACAGGGGGCTGGGCAATCAGCCCCAGCATTTT. This gives the protein CASSQDYRGLGNQPQHF.

The table lists this clone with a few counts. Other DNA sequences in this sample translate to the same CDR3. V is TRBV7-2 and J is TRBJ1-5; D is unresolved. Between the trimmed V and J ends, which lost 3 bases and 2 bases, there was a span of 8 bases. Germline lookup yields CDR1 SGHTA and CDR2 FQGNSA. CDR3 length: 14 amino acids. CDR3 residues: CASSLVGGNQPQHF. CDR3 nucleotides: TGTGCCAGCAGCTTGGTCGGGGGCAATCAGCCCCAGCATTTT.

The CDR3 is CASSPRNIQYF. The CDR3 DNA reads as TGTGCCAGCAGCCCCAGGAACATTCAGTACTTC. The chain joins TRBV21-1 to TRBJ2-4; the DNA was not used to check the table's D call, TRBD1. TRBV21-1 is deemed a pseudogene. This CDR3 is built from 11 residues.

This rearrangement joins TRBV29-1 to TRBJ2-5; 12 bases are a match to TRBD2. CDR1 and CDR2 (germline): SQVTM, ANQGSEA. Trimming at V came to 6 bases and at J to 1 base, leaving 12 bases not matched to a gene. CDR3 length: 17 residues. The chain's CDR3 is CSVPTRTSGTSQETQYF. CDR3 bases: TGCAGCGTCCCGACCCGGACTAGCGGGACCTCCCAAGAGACCCAGTACTTC.

The rearrangement joins TRBV11-3 to TRBJ2-1, with a possible D match to TRBD2 (6 bases). Germline lookup yields CDR1 SGHNT and CDR2 YENEEA. Trimming removed 5 bases at V and 3 bases at J, with 14 bases between. The CDR3 spans 15 residues. The CDR3 DNA is TGTGCCAGCAGCCCCCCTGGCGGGGACTACAATGAGCAGTTCTTC. Its translation: CASSPPGGDYNEQFF.